What follows describes a single TCR beta chain. Its cognate antigen is unknown. The CDR3 loop spans 16 amino acids. The germline V gene encodes CDR1 MNHEY and CDR2 SVGAGI. V gave up 3 bases and J gave up 6 bases; unmatched junction bases: 6. This sample is part of a study of shared clonotypes between healthy human individuals. Background on the study: Each donor's CD8 memory used one plate, CD8 naive two, each CD4 subset three.

Using approximately 200 ng DNA, 32,000 or so T cell genomes, the sorted-subset replicate PCRs were run. Clones were sequenced by immunoSEQ multiplex PCR, and TCRdb holds only the in-frame ones, with some missing. The table has over 850,000 clones, 75% to 80% seen once. Both subsets, CD45RA+ naive and CD45RA-negative memory, were split from the CD4+ cells. Study-level findings and limits: Clonotypes that were shared across a few donors made up around 5% of naive CD4 clonotypes.

The TCR originated in a man aged 18 to 30 in good health. Some clones in this sample may be carry-over from other donors' samples. The J gene is TRBJ2-2, the V gene TRBV6-5, with 11 positions matching TRBD1. Sequencing was performed on memory CD4+ T cells from PBMCs. This sample's subset: CD45RA-negative fraction. The CDR3 DNA is TGTGCCAGCAGTTATTTGGAGGACAGGGGGCCCGGGGAGCTGTTTTTT. Its protein is CASSYLEDRGPGELFF.